Presented here are 20 T cell receptor beta chains from one specimen sequenced in a study of chemoradiotherapy in HPV16-positive cancers. Clones were sequenced by immunoSEQ multiplex PCR, and TCRdb holds only the in-frame ones, with some missing. In the table there are about 7,900 clones, approximately 88% of which are singletons. Sequencing was performed on blood, taken from a patient who underwent chemoradiotherapy. These receptor sequences come from a human donor with HPV-associated anogenital cancer.

V and J are TRBV2 and TRBJ2-1; D possibly corresponds to TRBD2 (6 bases). Trimming pared 11 bases from V and 1 base from J, leaving 18 bases between. The CDR3 is 15 residues long. Germline lookup yields CDR1 SNHLY and CDR2 FYNNEI. The CDR3 region has the DNA TGTGCCGTCATAGCCGGGAGTAATTCCTACAATGAGCAGTTCTTC. Its protein is CAVIAGSNSYNEQFF.

The V gene is TRBV7-9, the J gene TRBJ2-3; D unclear. The V end was cut by 3 bases, the J end by 0 bases, with 10 bases between. CDR1 and CDR2 from the germline V gene are SEHNR and FQNEAQ (reference sequence). This CDR3 has 15 residues. Here the CDR3 reads CASSFSLTSTDTQYF. The CDR3 DNA follows: TGTGCCAGCAGCTTTTCCCTCACGAGCACAGATACGCAGTATTTT.

This clone was seen once. The chain uses TRBV6-1 and TRBJ1-1; 7 bases align to TRBD1. Germline-derived CDR1 and CDR2 are MNHNS and SASEGT. V shed 2 bases, J shed 0 bases, and the junction held 9 bases outside the gene matches. This CDR3 region has 17 residues. The CDR3 sequence is CASSERTGWAVNTEAFF. The CDR3 DNA reads TGTGCCAGCAGTGAAAGGACAGGTTGGGCAGTGAACACTGAAGCTTTCTTT.

This clone was detected only a few times. The rearrangement links TRBV30 to TRBJ2-3, with a weak D call TRBD1 (5 bases). Trimming shortened V by 4 bases and J by 4 bases, and 12 bases separated the two germline ends. In germline, CDR1 is GTSNPN, CDR2 SVGIG (reference sequence). CDR3 length: 13 residues. For the CDR3, the DNA is TGTGCCTGGACGAGACGCAGGGCAGATACGCAGTATTTT. Protein sequence: CAWTRRRADTQYF.

This chain connects TRBV19 to TRBJ2-3, with a possible D match to TRBD2 (5 bases). Trimming stripped 4 bases from V and 0 bases from J, with 11 bases between. There are 15 residues in the CDR3. Germline CDR1 is LNHDA and CDR2 is SQIVND (reference sequence). DNA of the CDR3: TGTGCCAGTAGTAATGCAGCGGCTAGCACAGATACGCAGTATTTT. Encoded protein: CASSNAAASTDTQYF.

The chain has TRBV11-2 and TRBJ2-2; D uncertain. The ends were cut back, 1 base at V and 3 bases at J, with 6 bases in the middle. This CDR3 comprises 14 residues. Germline assignment: CDR1 SGHAT and CDR2 FQNNGV. The CDR3 DNA is TGTGCCAGCAGCTTAGCCCGGTACACCGGGGAGCTGTTTTTT. The encoded protein is CASSLARYTGELFF.

The rearrangement uses TRBV7-2 and TRBJ2-2; D is possibly TRBD2 (6 bases). This CDR3 is built from 17 residues. V was clipped by 5 bases and J by 1 base, with 17 bases between them. Germline CDR1 and CDR2: SGHTA and FQGNSA. The CDR3 reads CASSPRTGEKNTGELFF. The CDR3 nucleotides are TGTGCCAGCAGCCCCCGGACGGGAGAAAAGAACACCGGGGAGCTGTTTTTT.

The V call is TRBV5-6, the J call TRBJ2-2; D ambiguous. V lost 0 bases, J lost 5 bases, and 11 bases lay in between. CDR1 and CDR2 from the germline V gene are SGHDT and YYEEEE. The CDR3 is 15 residues long. CDR3 in amino acids: CASSLGPWGTGELFF. Written as DNA, the CDR3 is TGTGCCAGCAGCTTGGGCCCGTGGGGAACCGGGGAGCTGTTTTTT.

The CDR3 sequence: CASSLNREGLEQYF. The CDR3 region has the DNA TGCGCCAGCAGCTTGAACAGGGAAGGTCTCGAGCAGTACTTC. This chain links TRBV5-1 with TRBJ2-5; perhaps TRBD1 as D (6 bases). The closer fit of TRBJ2-7 to the DNA end suggests the J call may be wrong. CDR3 length: 14 amino acids. The germline CDR1 and CDR2 sequences are SGHRS and YFSETQ.

This clone was detected once. The V and J genes are TRBV6-1 and TRBJ2-7, with D perhaps assigned TRBD1 or TRBD2 (7 bases each). In germline, CDR1 is MNHNS, CDR2 SASEGT. There are 15 residues in the CDR3. Trimming stripped 4 bases from V and 3 bases from J, with 16 bases between. Here the CDR3 DNA reads TGTGCCAGCAGTGGGGAGGGGGACAGTGGCTACGAGCAGTACTTC. It translates to CASSGEGDSGYEQYF.

V and J are TRBV7-9 and TRBJ1-1, with 10 bases matching TRBD1. Per the germline V gene, CDR1 is SEHNR and CDR2 is FQNEAQ (reference sequence). The V gene end was trimmed by 3 bases and the J gene end by 2 bases; junction bases not matched to a gene: 3. This CDR3 has 15 amino acids. The CDR3 protein is CASSLGQGLNTEAFF. The CDR3 nucleotides read TGTGCCAGCAGCTTGGGACAGGGGCTCAACACTGAAGCTTTCTTT.

This clone was recorded only once. This chain links TRBV6-5 with TRBJ2-7; D gene uncertain. From germline, CDR1 is MNHEY and CDR2 SVGAGI. There are 12 residues in the CDR3. Trimming removed 4 bases at V and 7 bases at J, with 11 bases between. The CDR3 protein is CASSSRLGEQYF. The CDR3 DNA reads as TGTGCCAGCAGTTCCAGATTGGGGGAGCAGTACTTC.

The CDR3 bases are TGTGCCAGCAGCCAAGGGGCGGAGTACCCCACAGATACGCAGTATTTT. It translates to CASSQGAEYPTDTQYF. The rearrangement links TRBV4-2 to TRBJ2-3; D not certain. Germline CDR1 is LGHNA and CDR2 is YNFKEQ. CDR3 length: 16 residues. V lost 1 base, J lost 2 bases, and 13 bases lay in between.

The genes are TRBV11-2 and TRBJ2-2; unclear D gene. CDR3 length equals 13 residues. V was pared by 0 bases and J by 6 bases, with 5 bases between. CDR1 is SGHAT and CDR2 is FQNNGV in the germline V gene. CDR3 sequence reads: CASSLEPSGELFF. The CDR3 DNA reads TGTGCCAGCAGCTTAGAACCCTCCGGGGAGCTGTTTTTT.

This chain links TRBV10-3 with TRBJ1-1; D call uncertain. CDR1 is ENHRY and CDR2 is SYGVKD in the germline V gene. Trimming removed 7 bases from V and 0 bases from J, with 9 bases in between. There are 13 residues in the CDR3. The CDR3 reads CAIKESLNTEAFF. The CDR3 coding sequence is TGTGCCATCAAAGAGTCTCTGAACACTGAAGCTTTCTTT.

The rearrangement links TRBV10-1 to TRBJ2-1, with TRBD2 matching over 8 bases. Trimming took 7 bases from V and 5 from J; bases not matched to a gene: 7. Germline loops: CDR1 WNHNN, CDR2 SYGVQD (reference sequence). The CDR3 loop spans 14 amino acids. CDR3 bases: TGCGCCAGCAACTTAGCGGGGCTGAACAATGAGCAGTTCTTC. This translates into CASNLAGLNNEQFF.

This clone was observed once. This rearrangement joins TRBV15 to TRBJ2-3; no reliable D call. The V gene's germline CDR1 is LNHNV and CDR2 YYDKDF (reference sequence). The CDR3 loop spans 13 amino acids. Deletions cut 4 bases from V and 6 bases from J, with 11 bases between. The CDR3 DNA reads as TGTGCCACCAGCAAACCGGACGGGGATACGCAGTATTTT. It is translated as CATSKPDGDTQYF.

The J gene is TRBJ1-1, the V gene TRBV5-5; D not resolved. V was trimmed by 0 bases and J by 1 base, leaving 7 bases between them. The CDR3 sequence is 14 residues long. Germline loops: CDR1 SGHKS, CDR2 YYEKEE (reference sequence). The CDR3: CASSLDWKNTEAFF. In nucleotides, the CDR3 is TGTGCCAGCAGCTTGGATTGGAAGAACACTGAAGCTTTCTTT.

The chain carries TRBV11-3 and TRBJ1-1; possible D gene TRBD1, 6 bases. Trimming pared 1 base from V and 0 bases from J, leaving 9 bases between. Germline-derived CDR1 and CDR2 are SGHNT and YENEEA. This CDR3 comprises 15 residues. In DNA, the CDR3 is TGTGCCAGCAGCTTAGTATGGGGGCTGAACACTGAAGCTTTCTTT. It specifies CASSLVWGLNTEAFF.

V and J are TRBV10-2 and TRBJ2-1; 10 nucleotides line up with TRBD2. The CDR3 runs to 16 residues. Germline V gene sequence: CDR1 WSHSY, CDR2 SAAADI. The ends lost 5 bases at V and 3 bases at J; junction bases unmatched: 7. CDR3 in amino acids: CASSLLAGGGYNEQFF. CDR3 bases: TGCGCCAGCAGTTTATTAGCGGGAGGAGGCTACAATGAGCAGTTCTTC.